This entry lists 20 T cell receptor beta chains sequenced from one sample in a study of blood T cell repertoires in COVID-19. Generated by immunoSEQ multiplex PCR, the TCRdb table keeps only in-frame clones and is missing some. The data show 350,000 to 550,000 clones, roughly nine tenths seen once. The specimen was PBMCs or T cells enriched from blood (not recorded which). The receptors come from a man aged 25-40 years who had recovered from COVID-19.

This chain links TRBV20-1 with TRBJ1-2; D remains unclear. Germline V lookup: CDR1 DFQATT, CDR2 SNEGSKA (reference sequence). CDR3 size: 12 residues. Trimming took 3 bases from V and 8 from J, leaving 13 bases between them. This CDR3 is CSASRRVGGYTF. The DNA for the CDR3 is TGCAGTGCTAGTCGCCGGGTAGGCGGCTACACCTTC.

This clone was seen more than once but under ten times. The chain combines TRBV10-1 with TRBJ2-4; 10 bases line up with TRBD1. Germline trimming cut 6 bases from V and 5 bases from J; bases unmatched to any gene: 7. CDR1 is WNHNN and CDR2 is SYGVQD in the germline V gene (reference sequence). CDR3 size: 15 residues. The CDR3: CASSSGTGVQNIQYF. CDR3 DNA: TGCGCCAGCAGCAGCGGGACAGGGGTGCAAAACATTCAGTACTTC.

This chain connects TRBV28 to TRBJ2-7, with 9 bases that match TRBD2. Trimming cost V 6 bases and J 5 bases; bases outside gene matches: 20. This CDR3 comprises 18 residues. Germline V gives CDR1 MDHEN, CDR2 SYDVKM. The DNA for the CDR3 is TGTGCCAGCAGCGCGACCCGGGGGGGTAGCGGGAGTGTCAACGAGCAGTACTTC. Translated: CASSATRGGSGSVNEQYF.

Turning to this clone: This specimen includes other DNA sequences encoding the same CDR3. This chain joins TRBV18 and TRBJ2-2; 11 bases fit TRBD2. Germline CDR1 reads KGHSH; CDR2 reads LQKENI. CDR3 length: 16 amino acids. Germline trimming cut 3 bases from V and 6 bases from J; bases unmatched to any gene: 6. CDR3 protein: CASSPLTSGTSGELFF. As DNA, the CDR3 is TGTGCCAGCTCACCCCTGACTAGCGGGACGTCCGGGGAGCTGTTTTTT.

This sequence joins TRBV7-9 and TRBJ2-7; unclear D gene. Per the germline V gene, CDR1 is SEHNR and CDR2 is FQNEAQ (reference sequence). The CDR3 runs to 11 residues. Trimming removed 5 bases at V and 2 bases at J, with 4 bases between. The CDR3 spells CASSITYEQYF. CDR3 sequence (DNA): TGTGCCAGCAGCATAACCTACGAGCAGTACTTC. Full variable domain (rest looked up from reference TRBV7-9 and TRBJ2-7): DTGVSQNPRHKITKRGQNVTFRCDPISEHNRLYWYRQTLGQGPEFLTYFQNEAQLEKSRLLSDRFSAERPKGSFSTLEIQRTEQGDSAMYLCASSITYEQYFGPGTRLTVT.

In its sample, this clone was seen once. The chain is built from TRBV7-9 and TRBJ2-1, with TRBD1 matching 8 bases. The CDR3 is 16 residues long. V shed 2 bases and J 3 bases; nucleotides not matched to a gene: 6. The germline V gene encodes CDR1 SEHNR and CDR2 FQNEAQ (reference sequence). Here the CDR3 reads CASSLMPDRGYNEQFF. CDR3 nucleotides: TGTGCCAGCAGCTTAATGCCTGACAGGGGCTACAATGAGCAGTTCTTC.

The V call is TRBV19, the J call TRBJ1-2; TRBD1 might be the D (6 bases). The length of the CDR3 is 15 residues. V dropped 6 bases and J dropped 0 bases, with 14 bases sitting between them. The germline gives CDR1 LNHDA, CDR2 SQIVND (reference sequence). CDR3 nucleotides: TGTGCCAGTAGGAAACAGGGAAAGGCTAACTATGGCTACACCTTC. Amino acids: CASRKQGKANYGYTF. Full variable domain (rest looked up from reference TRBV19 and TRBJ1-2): DGGITQSPKYLFRKEGQNVTLSCEQNLNHDAMYWYRQDPGQGLRLIYYSQIVNDFQKGDIAEGYSVSREKKESFPLTVTSAQKNPTAFYLCASRKQGKANYGYTFGSGTRLTVV.

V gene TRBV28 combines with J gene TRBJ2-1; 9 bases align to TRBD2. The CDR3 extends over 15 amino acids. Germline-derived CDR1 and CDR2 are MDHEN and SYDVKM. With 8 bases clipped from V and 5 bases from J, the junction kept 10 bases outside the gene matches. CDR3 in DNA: TGTGCCAGCCTCGGCGGAGCTAGCGGGAACAATGAGCAGTTCTTC. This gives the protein CASLGGASGNNEQFF.

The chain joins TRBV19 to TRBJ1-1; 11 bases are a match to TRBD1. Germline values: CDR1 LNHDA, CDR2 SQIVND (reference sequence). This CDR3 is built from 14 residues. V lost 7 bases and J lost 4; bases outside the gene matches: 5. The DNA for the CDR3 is TGTGCCAGTAAAAGGACAGGGGGCGTCACTGAAGCTTTCTTT. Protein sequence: CASKRTGGVTEAFF.

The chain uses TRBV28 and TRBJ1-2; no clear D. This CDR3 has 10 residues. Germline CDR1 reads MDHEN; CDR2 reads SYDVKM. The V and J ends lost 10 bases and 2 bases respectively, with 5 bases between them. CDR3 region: CATLNYGYTF. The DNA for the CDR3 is TGTGCCACCCTCAACTATGGCTACACCTTC.

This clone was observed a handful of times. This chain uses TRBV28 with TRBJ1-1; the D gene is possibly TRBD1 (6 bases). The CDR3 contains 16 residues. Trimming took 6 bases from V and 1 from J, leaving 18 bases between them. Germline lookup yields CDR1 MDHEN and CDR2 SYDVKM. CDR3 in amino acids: CASRFQGQNGNTEAFF. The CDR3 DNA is TGTGCCAGCAGATTTCAGGGACAAAATGGGAACACTGAAGCTTTCTTT.

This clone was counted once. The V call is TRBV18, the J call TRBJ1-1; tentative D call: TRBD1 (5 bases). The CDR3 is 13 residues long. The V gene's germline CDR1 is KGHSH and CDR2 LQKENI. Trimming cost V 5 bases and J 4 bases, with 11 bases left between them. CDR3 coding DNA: TGTGCCAGCTCAGCGACAGCGGGCACTGAAGCTTTCTTT. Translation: CASSATAGTEAFF. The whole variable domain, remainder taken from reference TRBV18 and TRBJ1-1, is NAGVMQNPRHLVRRRGQEARLRCSPMKGHSHVYWYRQLPEEGLKFMVYLQKENIIDESGMPKERFSAEFPKEGPSILRIQQVVRGDSAAYFCASSATAGTEAFFGQGTRLTVV.

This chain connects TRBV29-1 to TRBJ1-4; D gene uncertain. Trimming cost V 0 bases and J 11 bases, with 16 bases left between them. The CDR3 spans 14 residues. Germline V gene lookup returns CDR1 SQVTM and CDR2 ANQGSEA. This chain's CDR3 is CSVEDYGIAGKLFF. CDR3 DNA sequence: TGCAGCGTTGAAGATTACGGCATCGCGGGCAAACTGTTTTTT. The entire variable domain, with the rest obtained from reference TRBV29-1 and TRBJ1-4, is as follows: SAVISQKPSRDICQRGTSLTIQCQVDSQVTMMFWYRQQPGQSLTLIATANQGSEATYESGFVIDKFPISRPNLTFSTLTVSNMSPEDSSIYLCSVEDYGIAGKLFFGSGTQLSVL.

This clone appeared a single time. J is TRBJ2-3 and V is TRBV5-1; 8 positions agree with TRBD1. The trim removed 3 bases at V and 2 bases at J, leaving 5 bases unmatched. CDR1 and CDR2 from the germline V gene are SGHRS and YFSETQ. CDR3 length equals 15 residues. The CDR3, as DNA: TGCGCCAGCAGCTGGACAGGGAAACACACAGATACGCAGTATTTT. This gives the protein CASSWTGKHTDTQYF. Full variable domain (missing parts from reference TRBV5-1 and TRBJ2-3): KAGVTQTPRYLIKTRGQQVTLSCSPISGHRSVSWYQQTPGQGLQFLFEYFSETQRNKGNFPGRFSGRQFSNSRSEMNVSTLELGDSALYLCASSWTGKHTDTQYFGPGTRLTVL.

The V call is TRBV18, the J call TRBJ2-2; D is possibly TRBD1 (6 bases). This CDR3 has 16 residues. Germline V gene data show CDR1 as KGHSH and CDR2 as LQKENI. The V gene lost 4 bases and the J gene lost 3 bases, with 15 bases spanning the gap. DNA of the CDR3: TGTGCCAGCTCACAAACAGGGTCGTCGGACACCGGGGAGCTGTTTTTT. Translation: CASSQTGSSDTGELFF.

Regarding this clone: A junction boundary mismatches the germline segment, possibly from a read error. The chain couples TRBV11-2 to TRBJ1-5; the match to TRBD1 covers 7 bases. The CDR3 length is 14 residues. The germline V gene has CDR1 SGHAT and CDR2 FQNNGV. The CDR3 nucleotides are TGTGCCAGCAGCCTAGACAGGGAAAATCAGCCCCAGCATTTT. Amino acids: CASSLDRENQPQHF.

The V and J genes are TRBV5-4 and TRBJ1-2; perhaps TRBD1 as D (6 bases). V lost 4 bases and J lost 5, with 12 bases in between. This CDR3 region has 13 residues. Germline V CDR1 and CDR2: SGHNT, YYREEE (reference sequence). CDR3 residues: CASSVTGDYGYTF. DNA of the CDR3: TGTGCCAGCAGCGTGACAGGTGATTATGGCTACACCTTC.

The CDR3 nucleotides read TGTGCCACCAGATCTCGGGACACTAGCACAGATACGCAGTATTTT. Residues: CATRSRDTSTDTQYF. This chain connects TRBV24-1 to TRBJ2-3; TRBD1 is a possible D gene (6 bases). The CDR3 sequence is 15 residues long. V was pared by 7 bases and J by 0 bases, with 13 bases between. Germline values: CDR1 KGHDR, CDR2 SFDVKD.

The CDR3: CASSSQGVNTEAFF. In nucleotides, the CDR3 is TGTGCCAGCAGCTCTCAGGGGGTGAACACTGAAGCTTTCTTT. The chain links TRBV11-2 to TRBJ1-1, with 7 bases aligning to TRBD1. After removal of 4 bases from V and 0 bases from J, the junction contained 2 bases not matched to a gene. Germline CDR1 and CDR2: SGHAT and FQNNGV. CDR3 size: 14 residues.

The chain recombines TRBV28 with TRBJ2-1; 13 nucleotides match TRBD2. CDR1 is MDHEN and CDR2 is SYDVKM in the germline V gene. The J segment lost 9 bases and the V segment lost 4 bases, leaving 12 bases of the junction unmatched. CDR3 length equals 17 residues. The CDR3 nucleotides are TGTGCCAGCAGTTCCCCCCTACTAGCGGGAGGGCCGGGTGAGCAGTTCTTC. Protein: CASSSPLLAGGPGEQFF.